The rows below give T cell receptor beta chains drawn from one sample of a study of Graves' ophthalmopathy and Graves' hyperthyroidism. One entry per CDR3 protein, called by TCRdb with MiXCR from the multiplex PCR reads. The data show hundreds of thousands of distinct CDR3 sequences, with roughly 39% seen just once and 2.5% to 3.5% held by the top ten. The specimen sequenced was peripheral blood. All receptors come from an adult man with Graves' ophthalmopathy. Each CDR3 is given with its conserved first and last residue. A D gene is named only where the DNA matches it firmly. The size of a clone is reported for some rows only, either as once, few or many, or as a class for expanded clones.

many,TRBV20-1,TRBD1,CSARADRGSPSGANVLTF
few,TRBV7-9,NA,CASTRTDYEQYF
NA,TRBV5-1,NA,CASSWARTQSYGELFF
NA,TRBV5-1,NA,CASKTGADGYTF
NA,TRBV2,TRBD1,CASSEAMGTGYCEQYF
NA,TRBV6-4,NA,CARNRALDQPQHF
NA,TRBV19,NA,CASRTEAGNTGELFF
NA,TRBV6-1,TRBD1,CASSEVGQAPYEQYF
many,TRBV29-1,TRBD1,CSFKGGKTYEQYF
many,TRBV19,NA,CASSRGGAETQYF
NA,TRBV5-1,NA,CASSLFQGDYNEQYF
many,TRBV4-1,TRBD1,CASSQPGQSYEQYF
NA,TRBV10-3,NA,CASSPPQGGMNTEAFF
many,TRBV13,NA,CASSPQPGDYGYTF
few,TRBV12-3/TRBV12-4,NA,CASSLYLGSYEQYF
NA,TRBV10-3,NA,CASKDQTQSNTGELFF
many,TRBV12-3/TRBV12-4,NA,CASTLGERGVGYTF
NA,TRBV7-2,NA,CASSFDGTQYF
many,TRBV19,TRBD1,CASSRPGQGGEQYF
NA,TRBV7-8,NA,CASSLYNSPLHF
NA,TRBV7-9,TRBD1,CASSLAGTGGADTQYF
NA,TRBV9,NA,CASSQDQTGGGLTYEQYF
many,TRBV7-8,NA,CASSADRGNTIYF
NA,TRBV10-3,NA,CAISDLAARATIYF
many,TRBV7-9,NA,CASSLARQEQYF
NA,TRBV10-3,TRBD1,CAISARAGQENTEAFF
NA,TRBV9,NA,CASSPMSLSETQYF